One T cell receptor beta chain is described in this entry. Unmatched junction bases numbered 4, after V lost 3 bases and J lost 6 bases. CDR1 MNHEY and CDR2 SMNVEV come from the germline V gene (reference sequence). This CDR3 contains 14 residues. The method was immunoSEQ multiplex PCR; TCRdb's version includes in-frame clones alone and lacks a portion of them. The table shows 250,000 to 300,000 clones, with approximately 89% occurring only once. The data were taken from a study of blood T cell repertoires in COVID-19. The receptor's source is a woman younger than 45 with COVID-19, enrolled during active disease. Sequenced material: peripheral blood. The rearrangement uses TRBV27 and TRBJ1-5, with 8 positions matching TRBD1. Here the CDR3 DNA reads TGTGCCAGCAGTTTTTCAACAGGGGGTCAGCCCCAGCATTTT. Translation gives CASSFSTGGQPQHF.